Described below is a single T cell receptor (beta chain) sequence and its context. The sample is drawn from a study of blood T cell repertoires in COVID-19. Study-wide context: The United States, Italy and Spain provided the acute and convalescent COVID-19 samples.

Donors of Cohort 3 who recovered were those that had two negative PCRs, clearance, or symptom resolution. V was clipped by 3 bases and J by 3 bases; unmatched bases: 1. The CDR3 runs to 14 residues. Germline assignment: CDR1 MNHNS and CDR2 SASEGT. As originally analysed: Estimation of nucleated cell counts was performed using reference gene primer amplification. Generated by immunoSEQ multiplex PCR, the TCRdb table keeps only in-frame clones and is missing some. The DNA was the basis for D and trimming; V, J and clone size are from that table. This table has a few hundred thousand clones, about 91% appearing once.

The sequence came from a woman aged 18-29 years who had recovered from COVID-19. The V and J genes are TRBV6-1 and TRBJ1-2; 10 positions agree with TRBD1. The sequenced sample consisted of PBMCs or T cells enriched from blood (not recorded which). This CDR3 reads CASSEDRGDYGYTF. The DNA of the CDR3 is TGTGCCAGCAGTGAGGACAGGGGGGACTATGGCTACACCTTC.